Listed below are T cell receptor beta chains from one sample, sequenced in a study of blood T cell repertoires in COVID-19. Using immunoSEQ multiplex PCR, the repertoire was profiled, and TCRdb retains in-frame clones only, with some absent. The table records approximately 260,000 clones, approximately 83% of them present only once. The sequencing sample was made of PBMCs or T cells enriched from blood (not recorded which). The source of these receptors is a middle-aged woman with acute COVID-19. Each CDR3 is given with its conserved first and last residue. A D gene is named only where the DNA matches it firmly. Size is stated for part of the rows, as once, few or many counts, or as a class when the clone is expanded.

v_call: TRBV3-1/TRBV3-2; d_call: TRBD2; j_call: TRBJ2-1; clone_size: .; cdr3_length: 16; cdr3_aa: CASSQVSGRSYNEQFF; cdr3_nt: TGTGCCAGCAGCCAAGTTTCCGGGAGGTCCTACAATGAGCAGTTCTTC
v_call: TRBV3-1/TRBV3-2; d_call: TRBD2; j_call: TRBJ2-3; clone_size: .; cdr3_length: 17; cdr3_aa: CASSQGLAGGGTDTQYF; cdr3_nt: TGTGCCAGCAGCCAAGGTTTAGCGGGAGGGGGCACAGATACGCAGTATTTT
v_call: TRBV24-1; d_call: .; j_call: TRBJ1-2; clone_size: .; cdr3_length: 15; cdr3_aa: CATSDHHGQSYGYTF; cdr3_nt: TGTGCCACCAGTGACCACCATGGACAGTCCTATGGCTACACCTTC
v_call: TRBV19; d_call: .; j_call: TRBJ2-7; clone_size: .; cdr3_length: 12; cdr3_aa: CASSKRFGEQYF; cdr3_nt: TGTGCCAGTAGTAAGCGGTTCGGTGAGCAGTACTTC
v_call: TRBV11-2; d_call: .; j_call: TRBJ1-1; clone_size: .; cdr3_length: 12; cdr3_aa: CASSLAGTEAFF; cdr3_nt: TGTGCCAGCAGCTTGGCCGGGACAGAAGCTTTCTTT
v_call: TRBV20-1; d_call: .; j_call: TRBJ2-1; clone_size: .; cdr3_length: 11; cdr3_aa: CSAYGGYEQFF; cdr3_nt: TGCAGTGCTTACGGAGGATATGAGCAGTTCTTC
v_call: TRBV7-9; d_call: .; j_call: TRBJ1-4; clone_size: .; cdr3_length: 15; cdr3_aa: CASSPLGGMGEKLFF; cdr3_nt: TGTGCCAGCAGCCCCCTGGGAGGGATGGGGGAAAAACTGTTTTTT
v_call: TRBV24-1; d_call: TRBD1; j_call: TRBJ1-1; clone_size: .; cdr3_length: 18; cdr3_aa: CATSGVGQGMRAGTEAFF; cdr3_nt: TGTGCCACCAGTGGGGTCGGACAGGGGATGCGGGCCGGCACTGAAGCTTTCTTT
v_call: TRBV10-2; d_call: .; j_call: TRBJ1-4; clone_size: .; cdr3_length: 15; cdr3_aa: CASSDQAATNEKLFF; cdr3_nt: TGCGCCAGCAGTGATCAGGCAGCAACTAATGAAAAACTGTTTTTT
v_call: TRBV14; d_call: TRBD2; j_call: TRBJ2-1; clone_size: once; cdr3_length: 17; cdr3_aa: CASSHFLLAGTYNEQFF; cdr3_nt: TGTGCCAGCAGCCATTTTCTCCTAGCGGGAACCTACAATGAGCAGTTCTTC
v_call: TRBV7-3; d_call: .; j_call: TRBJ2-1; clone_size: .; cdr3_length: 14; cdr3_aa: CASSLMGADNEQFF; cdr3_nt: TGTGCCAGCAGCTTAATGGGGGCAGACAATGAGCAGTTCTTC
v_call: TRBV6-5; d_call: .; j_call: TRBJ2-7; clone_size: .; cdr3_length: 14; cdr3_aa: CASTTGEFTYEQYF; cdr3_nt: TGTGCCAGCACCACCGGGGAGTTTACCTACGAGCAGTACTTC
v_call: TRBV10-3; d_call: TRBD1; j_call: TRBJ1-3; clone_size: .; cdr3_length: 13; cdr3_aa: CAIGQDSGNTIYF; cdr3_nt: TGTGCCATCGGACAGGACTCTGGAAACACCATATATTTT
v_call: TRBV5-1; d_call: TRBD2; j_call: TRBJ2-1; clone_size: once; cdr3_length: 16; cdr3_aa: CASSLTTKREVGEQFF; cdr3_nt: TGCGCCAGCAGCTTGACCACTAAGCGGGAGGTAGGTGAGCAGTTCTTC
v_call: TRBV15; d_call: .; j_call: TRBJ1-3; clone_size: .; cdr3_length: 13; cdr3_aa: CATSRGRGNTIYF; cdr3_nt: TGTGCCACCAGCAGGGGGAGAGGAAACACCATATATTTT
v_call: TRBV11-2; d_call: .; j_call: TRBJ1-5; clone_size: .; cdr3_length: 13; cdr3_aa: CASSFEAHQPQHF; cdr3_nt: TGTGCCAGCAGCTTTGAAGCCCATCAGCCCCAGCATTTT
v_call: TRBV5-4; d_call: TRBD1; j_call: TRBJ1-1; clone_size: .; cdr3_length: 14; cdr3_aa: CASSRVQGSTEAFF; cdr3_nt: TGTGCCAGCAGCCGCGTACAGGGGAGCACTGAAGCTTTCTTT
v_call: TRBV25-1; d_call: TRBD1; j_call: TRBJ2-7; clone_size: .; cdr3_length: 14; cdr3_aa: CASSEPGQGHEQYF; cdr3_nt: TGTGCCAGCAGTGAGCCCGGACAGGGGCACGAGCAGTACTTC
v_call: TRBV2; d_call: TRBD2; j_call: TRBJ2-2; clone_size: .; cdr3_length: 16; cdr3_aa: CASSGTSGANTGELFF; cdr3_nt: TGTGCCAGCAGTGGGACTAGCGGAGCGAACACCGGGGAGCTGTTTTTT
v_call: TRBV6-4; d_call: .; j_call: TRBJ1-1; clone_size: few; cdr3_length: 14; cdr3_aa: CASSEEGSNTEAFF; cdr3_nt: TGTGCCAGCAGTGAGGAGGGGTCGAACACTGAAGCTTTCTTT
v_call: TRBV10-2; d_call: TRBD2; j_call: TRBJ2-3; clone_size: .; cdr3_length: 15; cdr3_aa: CASSRLAGGADTQYF; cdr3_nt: TGCGCCAGCAGTCGACTAGCGGGGGGGGCAGATACGCAGTATTTT
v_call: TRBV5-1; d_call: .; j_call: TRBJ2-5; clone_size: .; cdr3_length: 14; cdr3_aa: CASSSQGFGETQYF; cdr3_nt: TGCGCCAGCAGCTCGCAGGGGTTCGGAGAGACCCAGTACTTC
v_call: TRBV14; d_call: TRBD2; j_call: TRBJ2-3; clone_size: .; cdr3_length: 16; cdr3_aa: CASSRRLASWPDTQYF; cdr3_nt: TGTGCCAGCAGCCGCCGACTAGCTTCATGGCCAGATACGCAGTATTTT
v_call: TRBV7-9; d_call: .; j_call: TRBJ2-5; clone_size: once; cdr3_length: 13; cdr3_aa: CASSLGVGETQYF; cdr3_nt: TGTGCCAGCAGCTTAGGGGTCGGGGAGACCCAGTACTTC
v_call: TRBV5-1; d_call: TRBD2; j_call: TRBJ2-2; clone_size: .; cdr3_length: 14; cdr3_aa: CASSHGTSDGELFF; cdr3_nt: TGCGCCAGCAGCCACGGGACTAGCGACGGGGAGCTGTTTTTT
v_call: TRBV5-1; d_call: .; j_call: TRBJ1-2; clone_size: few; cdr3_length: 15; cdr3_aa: CASSLAFQGPYGYTF; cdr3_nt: TGCGCCAGCAGCTTGGCGTTTCAGGGCCCCTATGGCTACACCTTC
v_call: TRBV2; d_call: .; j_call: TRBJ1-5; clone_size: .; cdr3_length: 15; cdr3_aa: CASSELQDSNQPQHF; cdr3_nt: TGTGCCAGCAGTGAGCTGCAGGATAGCAATCAGCCCCAGCATTTT
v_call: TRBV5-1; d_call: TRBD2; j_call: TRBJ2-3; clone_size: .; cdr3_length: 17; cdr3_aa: CASSLGTSGRRTDTQYF; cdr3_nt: TGCGCCAGCAGCTTGGGGACTAGCGGGAGACGCACAGATACGCAGTATTTT
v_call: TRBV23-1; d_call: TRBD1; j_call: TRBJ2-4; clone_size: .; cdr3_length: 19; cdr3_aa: CASSQRVRDRARAKNIQYF; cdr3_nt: TGCGCCAGCAGTCAACGCGTACGGGACAGGGCAAGGGCCAAAAACATTCAGTACTTC
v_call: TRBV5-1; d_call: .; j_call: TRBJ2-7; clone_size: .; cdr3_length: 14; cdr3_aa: CASSSYRENYEQYF; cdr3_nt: TGCGCCAGCAGCTCCTACAGGGAGAATTACGAGCAGTACTTC
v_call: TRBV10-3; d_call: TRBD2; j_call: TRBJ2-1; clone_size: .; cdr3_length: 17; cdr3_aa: CAISDPPGLAGGDEQFF; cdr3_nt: TGTGCCATCAGTGACCCCCCGGGACTAGCGGGAGGGGATGAGCAGTTCTTC